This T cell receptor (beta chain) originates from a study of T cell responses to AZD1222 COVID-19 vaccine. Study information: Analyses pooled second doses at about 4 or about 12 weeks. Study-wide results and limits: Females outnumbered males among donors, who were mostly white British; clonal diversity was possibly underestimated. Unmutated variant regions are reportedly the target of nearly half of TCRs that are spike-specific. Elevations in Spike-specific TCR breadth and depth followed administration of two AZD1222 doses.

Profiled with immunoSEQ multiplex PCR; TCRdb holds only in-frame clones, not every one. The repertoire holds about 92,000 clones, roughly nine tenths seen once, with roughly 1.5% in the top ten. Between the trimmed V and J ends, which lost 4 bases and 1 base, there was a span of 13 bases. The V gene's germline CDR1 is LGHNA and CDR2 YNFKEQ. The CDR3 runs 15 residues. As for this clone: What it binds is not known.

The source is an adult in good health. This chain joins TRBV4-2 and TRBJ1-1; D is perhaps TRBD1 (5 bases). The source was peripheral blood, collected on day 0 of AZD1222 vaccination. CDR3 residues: CASSLLPQGNTEAFF. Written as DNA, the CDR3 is TGTGCCAGCAGCCTCCTACCGCAGGGGAACACTGAAGCTTTCTTT.